This entry is about one T cell receptor (beta chain). Its matching antigen is unknown. The CDR3 is 15 amino acids. CDR1 is MNHEY, CDR2 SMNVEV, per germline (reference sequence). V lost 5 bases and J 3 bases, leaving 14 bases between the germline ends. Quantitative molecular-barcoded 5'-RACE generated the TCR beta libraries. Using its own MiXCR run on the 5' RACE reads, TCRdb lists one record per CDR3 protein. The table lists 350,000 to 550,000 distinct CDR3 sequences, about 24% of them singletons, with about 1% in the top ten. The data are from a study of CD8 T cells in ankylosing spondylitis. Study-level points and caveats: Disease-associated clonotypes exhibited CD8+ identity and were relatively infrequent in peripheral blood. For ankylosing spondylitis blood, a TCR beta motif of seven to nine highly homologous variants appeared characteristic. Clones tied to disease were said to be significantly enriched in matched ankylosing spondylitis synovial fluid.

The rearrangement links TRBV27 to TRBJ2-1; tentative D call: TRBD1 (5 bases). The TCR originated in a male donor with ankylosing spondylitis. Sample: blood, either unsorted or a sorted T cell fraction (not recorded which). DNA of the CDR3: TGTGCCAGCAGTACAGGCGACCCACTCTACAATGAGCAGTTCTTC. This translates into CASSTGDPLYNEQFF.